This T cell receptor beta chain comes out of a study of shared clonotypes between healthy human individuals. Assay: immunoSEQ multiplex PCR; the TCRdb copy retains only in-frame clones and omits some. In the table there are some 2.1 million clones, 85% to 95% of which are singletons. Terminally differentiated effector memory CD45RA+ cells were excluded by CCR7 positive selection of CD45RO-negative cells. V lost 6 bases, J lost 0 bases, and 10 bases lay in between. This CDR3 comprises 14 residues. CDR1 and CDR2 from the germline V gene are MNHEY and SVGAGI. This chain links TRBV6-5 with TRBJ2-3; tentative D call: TRBD1 (5 bases). This clonotype was sampled from a man younger than 35 in good health. The sequencing input was naive CD8+ T cells sorted from blood. The CDR3 DNA reads TGTGCCAGCAGGTCAGGGCCTAGCACAGATACGCAGTATTTT. Amino acids: CASRSGPSTDTQYF.